Listed here is a single TCR beta chain. Sequencing was performed with immunoSEQ multiplex PCR; in TCRdb, only in-frame clones are kept and a portion is missing. The sample has about 120,000 clones, around nine tenths seen once. The CDR3 runs 13 residues. V shed 7 bases and J shed 5 bases, with 11 bases lying between them. Germline loops: CDR1 MNHNY, CDR2 SVGAGI (reference sequence). This sample is drawn from a study of cytomegalovirus exposure and HLA in healthy donors. The TCR was taken from a woman between 18 and 29 years old in good health and CMV-seronegative. This sequence joins TRBV6-6 and TRBJ1-4, with no clear D. Material for sequencing was PBMCs. The CDR3, as DNA: TGTGCCAGCACGGACCGAGGGAATGAAAAACTGTTTTTT. Encoded protein: CASTDRGNEKLFF.